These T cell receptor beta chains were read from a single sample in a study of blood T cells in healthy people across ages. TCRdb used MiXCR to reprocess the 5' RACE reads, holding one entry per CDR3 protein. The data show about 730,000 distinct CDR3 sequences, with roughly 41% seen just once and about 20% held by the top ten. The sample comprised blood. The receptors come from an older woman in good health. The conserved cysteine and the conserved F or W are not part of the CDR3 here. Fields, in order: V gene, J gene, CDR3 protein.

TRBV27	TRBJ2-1	ASTGTSGGGRHEQF
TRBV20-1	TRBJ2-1	SAQPGPGDKEQF
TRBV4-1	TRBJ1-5	ASSQLDREVGQPQH
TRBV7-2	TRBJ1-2	ASSPKQGAYGYT
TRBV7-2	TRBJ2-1	ASRLSWEQF
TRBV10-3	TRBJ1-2	AISESQGPFVGYT
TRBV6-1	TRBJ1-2	ASSERFGAGNGYT
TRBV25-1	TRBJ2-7	ASKDPGLPRRY
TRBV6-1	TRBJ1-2	ASSRDGGGLGYT
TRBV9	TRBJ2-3	ASSALAGGSTDTQY
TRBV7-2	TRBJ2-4	ASSLGGQDLSQY
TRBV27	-	ASTKSGGGSYNEQY
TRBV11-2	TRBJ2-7	ASSVAGNSYNEQY
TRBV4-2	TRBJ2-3	ASSQEGWTSTDTQY
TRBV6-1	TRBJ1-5	ASSGGGLRSNQPQH
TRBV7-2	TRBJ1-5	ASSLAFASSQPQH
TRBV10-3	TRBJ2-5	AISESRETQY